The source of this TCR beta chain is a study of CD8+ T cells in alopecia areata. The treatment was: oral pan-JAK inhibitor, 5-10 mg twice daily. Lesional scalp punch biopsies and peripheral blood were collected from alopecia areata patients. This CDR3 has 14 residues. V lost 1 base and J lost 2, with 7 bases in between. The germline V gene has CDR1 LGHNA and CDR2 YSLEER. Of note for this clone: Antigen unknown.

Extraction of RNA preceded its reverse transcription into cDNA, which served as the sequencing template. Data came from immunoSEQ multiplex PCR; TCRdb stores just in-frame clones and leaves some out. The repertoire includes roughly 140,000 clones, 75% to 85% of them detected once, and about 25% sits in the top ten. Study-level findings and limits: In scalp, tofacitinib significantly decreased clonality and expanded CD8+ clones among the top 100.

This sample comprised CD8+ T cells sorted from blood, obtained at week 4, from a patient treated with tofacitinib. The receptor was derived from a human donor with alopecia areata. The chain uses TRBV4-3 and TRBJ2-3; possible D gene TRBD1, 5 bases. DNA for the CDR3: TGCGCCAGCAGCCAAGGACAGCTCACAGATACGCAGTATTTT. This codes for CASSQGQLTDTQYF.